Listed below are T cell receptor beta chains from one sample, sequenced in a study of identifying expanded T cells in peripheral blood. Repertoires were generated with immunoSEQ multiplex PCR, while TCRdb's copy carries only in-frame clones and drops some. The profile shows approximately 63,000 clones, roughly 86% of them singletons. Sequencing used blood. The receptors were sampled from a person aged 18-70 years in good health. CDR3s include the opening cysteine and the closing phenylalanine or tryptophan. D genes are given only for firm matches. Size is omitted from some rows. Given values are once, few, many or a class for expanded clones.

d_call	clone_size	v_call	j_call	cdr3_nt	cdr3_aa
TRBD1	.	TRBV19	TRBJ1-2	TGTGCCAGTAGTCTGACAGGGTCCTATGGCTACACCTTC	CASSLTGSYGYTF
TRBD2	.	TRBV6-5	TRBJ2-1	TGTGCCAGCAGACCTGGACTAGCCTCCTACAATGAGCAGTTCTTC	CASRPGLASYNEQFF
.	.	TRBV6-1	TRBJ1-6	TGTGCCAGCAGTGCCGTCACAGATAATAATTCACCCCTCCACTTT	CASSAVTDNNSPLHF
TRBD2	.	TRBV28	TRBJ2-1	TGTGCCAGCAGTTTCCCCACAGCGGGAACCAATGAGCAGTTCTTC	CASSFPTAGTNEQFF
TRBD1	.	TRBV7-9	TRBJ2-7	TGTGCCAGCAGCTCTAGACAGGGCCGAGGGGAGCAGTACTTC	CASSSRQGRGEQYF
.	.	TRBV5-1	TRBJ2-5	TGCGCCAGCAGCGAAGGACAGTCCGGGGAGACCCAGTACTTC	CASSEGQSGETQYF
TRBD1	once	TRBV11-2	TRBJ2-7	TGTGCCAGCAGCTCAATGGGCCGGGACAGCACCTACGAGCAGTACTTC	CASSSMGRDSTYEQYF
.	.	TRBV4-1	TRBJ1-5	TGCGCCAGCAGCCAAGATCCGGCAGGGAGGGGTAGCAATCAGCCCCAGCATTTT	CASSQDPAGRGSNQPQHF
.	.	TRBV5-6	TRBJ1-5	TGTGCCAGCAGCGGTCGGGGCAATCAGCCCCAGCATTTT	CASSGRGNQPQHF
.	.	TRBV5-8	TRBJ1-1	TGTGCCAGCAGCTTGCCAGGGTTTGCTGAAGCTTTCTTT	CASSLPGFAEAFF
.	.	TRBV4-3	TRBJ2-4	TGCGCCAGCAGCCAAGATAGGATCCGGCGGGGAAACATTCAGTACTTC	CASSQDRIRRGNIQYF
.	.	TRBV5-1	TRBJ1-5	TGCGCCAGCAGGAGGACAGAAAATCAGCCCCAGCATTTT	CASRRTENQPQHF
.	.	TRBV15	TRBJ1-2	TGTGCCACCAGCAGGGGGTCGCCAGGACTAGACTACACCTTC	CATSRGSPGLDYTF
.	.	TRBV7-6	TRBJ2-7	TGTGCCAGCAGCTTAGAACCCCACGCCACTTACGAGCAGTACTTC	CASSLEPHATYEQYF
.	.	TRBV4-1	TRBJ1-4	TGCGCCAGCAGCCAGTCCCCAACTAATGAAAAACTGTTTTTT	CASSQSPTNEKLFF